The rows below give T cell receptor beta chains drawn from one sample of a study of kidney transplant recipient with SARS-CoV-2 infection. TCRdb re-called the reads with MiXCR, one entry per CDR3 protein. The sample records 250,000 or so distinct CDR3 sequences, about 30% being singletons. The source was a blood sample, collected at baseline and around day 120 from a kidney transplant recipient. These receptors all stem from a male patient between 25 and 39 years old who had COVID-19 and was a kidney transplant recipient. Some T cells here may be from the graft donor. CDR3s include the opening cysteine and the closing phenylalanine or tryptophan. A D gene is named only where the DNA matches it firmly. Part of the rows lack a size; the others show once, few, many or a class for expanded clones.

v_gene: TRBV20-1; d_gene: NA; j_gene: TRBJ2-1; abundance: NA; CDR3aa: CSASNRRHGPTYNEQFF; CDR3nt: TGCAGTGCTAGTAATCGACGGCACGGGCCCACCTACAATGAGCAGTTCTTC
v_gene: TRBV5-3; d_gene: NA; j_gene: TRBJ1-2; abundance: many; CDR3aa: CARSLLVVRKTYGYTF; CDR3nt: TGTGCCAGATCTCTTCTAGTGGTGAGAAAGACCTATGGCTACACCTTC
v_gene: TRBV11-2; d_gene: TRBD2; j_gene: TRBJ2-1; abundance: many; CDR3aa: CASSFGTSGYNEQFF; CDR3nt: TGTGCCAGCAGCTTCGGGACTAGCGGATACAATGAGCAGTTCTTC
v_gene: TRBV2; d_gene: TRBD2; j_gene: TRBJ2-7; abundance: many; CDR3aa: CASSEASRERGEQYF; CDR3nt: TGTGCCAGCAGTGAAGCCTCGCGGGAGAGGGGCGAGCAGTACTTC
v_gene: TRBV19; d_gene: NA; j_gene: TRBJ2-1; abundance: NA; CDR3aa: CAMGSYNEQFF; CDR3nt: TGTGCCATGGGGTCCTACAATGAGCAGTTCTTC
v_gene: TRBV12-3/TRBV12-4; d_gene: TRBD1; j_gene: TRBJ2-1; abundance: many; CDR3aa: CASTERTGVAYNEQFF; CDR3nt: TGTGCCAGCACGGAAAGGACAGGGGTGGCCTACAATGAGCAGTTCTTC
v_gene: TRBV27; d_gene: NA; j_gene: TRBJ1-2; abundance: many; CDR3aa: CASSFAGGYGYTF; CDR3nt: TGTGCCAGCAGTTTTGCGGGGGGCTATGGCTACACCTTC
v_gene: TRBV11-2; d_gene: TRBD2; j_gene: TRBJ2-1; abundance: many; CDR3aa: CASSSLAGNDNEQFF; CDR3nt: TGTGCCAGCAGCTCCTTAGCGGGAAACGACAATGAGCAGTTCTTC
v_gene: TRBV6-4; d_gene: NA; j_gene: TRBJ1-2; abundance: many; CDR3aa: CASSQYFSHGKTYGYTF; CDR3nt: TGTGCCAGCAGTCAGTATTTCTCACACGGAAAGACCTATGGCTACACCTTC
v_gene: TRBV28; d_gene: NA; j_gene: TRBJ1-5; abundance: many; CDR3aa: CASSFGIRGGNQPQHF; CDR3nt: TGTGCCAGCAGTTTTGGTATCAGGGGCGGCAATCAGCCCCAGCATTTT
v_gene: TRBV19; d_gene: NA; j_gene: TRBJ2-1; abundance: NA; CDR3aa: CASSIVLRLRLDEQFF; CDR3nt: TGTGCCAGTAGTATAGTTCTTAGGCTGAGACTCGATGAGCAGTTCTTC